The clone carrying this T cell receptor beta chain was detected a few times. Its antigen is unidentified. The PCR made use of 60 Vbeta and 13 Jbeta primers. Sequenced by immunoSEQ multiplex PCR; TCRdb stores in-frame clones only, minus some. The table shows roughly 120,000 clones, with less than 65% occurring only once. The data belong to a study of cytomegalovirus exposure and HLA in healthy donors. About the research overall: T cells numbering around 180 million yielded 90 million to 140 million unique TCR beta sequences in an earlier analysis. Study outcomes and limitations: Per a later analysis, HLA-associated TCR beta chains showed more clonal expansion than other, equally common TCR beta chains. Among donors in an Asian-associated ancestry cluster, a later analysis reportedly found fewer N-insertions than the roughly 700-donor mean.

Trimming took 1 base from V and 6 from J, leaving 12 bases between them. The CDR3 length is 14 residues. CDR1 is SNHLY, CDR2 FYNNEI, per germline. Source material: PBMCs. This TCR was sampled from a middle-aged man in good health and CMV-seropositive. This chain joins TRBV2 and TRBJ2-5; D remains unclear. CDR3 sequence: CASSEGSGWQTQYF. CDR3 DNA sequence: TGTGCCAGCAGTGAAGGGTCAGGTTGGCAGACCCAGTACTTC.